The 18 T cell receptor beta chains presented below share a single source sample, sequenced in a study of OX40 agonist ivuxolimab in advanced cancers. Data came from immunoSEQ multiplex PCR; TCRdb stores just in-frame clones and leaves some out. The table shows tens of thousands of clones, with around 81% occurring only once. This specimen consisted of CD4+ or CD8+ T cells sorted from blood, obtained in a trial of the OX40 agonist ivuxolimab. The receptors stem from an adult with an advanced solid tumor such as melanoma, head and neck, liver or kidney cancer.

This clone was detected only once. The chain joins TRBV7-3 to TRBJ1-3, with 9 bases matching TRBD1. The CDR3 length is 15 residues. Trimming took 5 bases from V and 0 from J; bases not matched to a gene: 2. Germline CDR1 reads SGHTA; CDR2 reads FQGTGA. The CDR3 loop is CASSTTGGSGNTIYF. Here the CDR3 DNA reads TGTGCCAGCAGCACGACAGGGGGCTCTGGAAACACCATATATTTT.

The chain employs TRBV30 and TRBJ1-1; TRBD1 might be the D (6 bases). V shed 3 bases and J shed 1 base, with 9 bases lying between them. Germline loops: CDR1 GTSNPN, CDR2 SVGIG (reference sequence). The CDR3 has 13 amino acids. As DNA, the CDR3 is TGTGCCTGGAGCGCGACAGGGAACACTGAAGCTTTCTTT. This sequence encodes CAWSATGNTEAFF.

The CDR3 DNA sequence: TGTGCCTGGAGAGTTCCAGGGGGGAAGACTGAAGCTTTCTTT. The encoded protein is CAWRVPGGKTEAFF. This chain links TRBV30 with TRBJ1-1; TRBD1 matches 7 bases. The V segment lost 3 bases and the J segment 5 bases; nucleotides outside the gene matches: 9. The CDR3 has 14 amino acids. In germline, CDR1 is GTSNPN, CDR2 SVGIG (reference sequence).

Only a few counts were recorded for this clone. This chain links TRBV2 with TRBJ1-2, with a possible D match to TRBD1 (6 bases). V shed 6 bases and J shed 7 bases, with 15 bases lying between them. Per germline, CDR1 SNHLY and CDR2 FYNNEI. The CDR3 loop spans 13 amino acids. The CDR3 protein is CASSGSTGSGYTF. The CDR3 region has the DNA TGTGCCAGCAGCGGATCCACAGGGAGTGGCTACACCTTC.

The V and J genes are TRBV7-3 and TRBJ1-5, with 9 bases identical to TRBD1. The junction had 5 bases not matched to a gene; V was cut back by 3 bases and J by 5 bases. The length of the CDR3 is 15 residues. Germline V gene data show CDR1 as SGHTA and CDR2 as FQGTGA. DNA of the CDR3: TGTGCCAGCAGCTTGACCGGGACAGGGTATCAGCCCCAGCATTTT. Translated: CASSLTGTGYQPQHF.

The chain uses TRBV5-1 and TRBJ2-5, with D possibly being TRBD1 (5 bases). Germline V CDR1 and CDR2: SGHRS, YFSETQ. Trimming shortened V by 5 bases and J by 5 bases, and 10 bases separated the two germline ends. The CDR3 is 12 amino acids. Here the CDR3 DNA reads TGCGCCAGCAGAAGGGGAACGGAGACCCAGTACTTC. Residues: CASRRGTETQYF.

The chain employs TRBV10-2 and TRBJ2-7, with 10 bases matching TRBD2. This CDR3 region has 16 residues. Per the germline V gene, CDR1 is WSHSY and CDR2 is SAAADI. V lost 6 bases and J lost 5; bases outside the gene matches: 13. The CDR3 is CASRERSGRAADEQYF. DNA for the CDR3: TGCGCCAGCAGGGAGCGAAGCGGGAGGGCCGCCGACGAGCAGTACTTC.

The chain has TRBV27 and TRBJ2-5; no firm D call. Trimming shortened V by 3 bases and J by 5 bases, and 10 bases separated the two germline ends. Germline CDR1 reads MNHEY; CDR2 reads SMNVEV (reference sequence). The CDR3 runs to 13 residues. DNA of the CDR3: TGTGCCAGCAGTTTTGGGGTCGGGGAGACCCAGTACTTC. As protein: CASSFGVGETQYF.

The chain couples TRBV30 to TRBJ1-3; D not resolved. Per germline, CDR1 GTSNPN and CDR2 SVGIG (reference sequence). The CDR3 has 16 residues. V was trimmed by 3 bases and J by 1 base, leaving 16 bases between them. The CDR3 sequence: CAWREVNLTSGNTIYF. The CDR3 nucleotides are TGTGCCTGGAGAGAAGTGAATCTTACGTCTGGAAACACCATATATTTT.

This sequence joins TRBV27 and TRBJ2-7; D is perhaps TRBD1 or TRBD2 (5 bases each). The CDR3 extends over 18 amino acids. V was clipped by 6 bases and J by 3 bases, with 27 bases between them. The germline V gene has CDR1 MNHEY and CDR2 SMNVEV (reference sequence). CDR3 sequence (DNA): TGTGCCAGCAGCCTCGCTCCCAGAGGGCAGGGTTGGAGCTACGAGCAGTACTTC. The encoded protein is CASSLAPRGQGWSYEQYF.

This chain links TRBV19 with TRBJ2-5; D remains ambiguous. Trimming took off 5 bases at V and 7 bases at J, with 32 bases between the two ends. Germline lookup yields CDR1 LNHDA and CDR2 SQIVND (reference sequence). This CDR3 has 19 amino acids. CDR3 coding DNA: TGTGCCAGTAGTCCATCACACCGAGAGGTTACATACGAAAGTGGGACCCAGTACTTC. Translation: CASSPSHREVTYESGTQYF.

This chain connects TRBV19 to TRBJ2-2; D unclear. V lost 3 bases to trimming and J lost 4 bases, with 9 bases between them. The germline V gene has CDR1 LNHDA and CDR2 SQIVND (reference sequence). This CDR3 is 14 amino acids long. The CDR3 coding sequence is TGTGCCAGTAGTATTCGGTGGGTCACCGGGGAGCTGTTTTTT. It encodes CASSIRWVTGELFF. The variable domain in full, completed from reference TRBV19 and TRBJ2-2, reads DGGITQSPKYLFRKEGQNVTLSCEQNLNHDAMYWYRQDPGQGLRLIYYSQIVNDFQKGDIAEGYSVSREKKESFPLTVTSAQKNPTAFYLCASSIRWVTGELFFGEGSRLTVL.

The rearrangement uses TRBV19 and TRBJ2-7; 11 bases match TRBD2. V shed 10 bases, J shed 6 bases, and the junction held 8 bases outside the gene matches. The CDR3 loop spans 13 amino acids. Germline CDR1 LNHDA, CDR2 SQIVND (reference sequence). CDR3 coding DNA: TGTGCCACCCGCACTAGCGGGGGCCTCGAGCAGTACTTC. It translates to CATRTSGGLEQYF.

The chain uses TRBV2 and TRBJ1-3; D uncertain. V was clipped by 6 bases and J by 8 bases, with 17 bases between them. CDR3 length: 14 amino acids. The germline V gene has CDR1 SNHLY and CDR2 FYNNEI. In DNA form, the CDR3 reads TGTGCCAGCAGGGAGGGCTGGACCCCGGACACCATATATTTT. It yields the protein CASREGWTPDTIYF.

Regarding this clone: The sample contains more than one DNA sequence encoding this CDR3. The chain links TRBV19 to TRBJ2-3; D ambiguous. This CDR3 contains 12 residues. V lost 5 bases and J 0 bases, leaving 3 bases between the germline ends. Germline CDR1 reads LNHDA; CDR2 reads SQIVND (reference sequence). The CDR3 protein is CASSDSTDTQYF. The DNA of the CDR3 is TGTGCCAGTAGTGACAGCACAGATACGCAGTATTTT.

The rearrangement links TRBV28 to TRBJ2-1; TRBD2 aligns across 13 bases. The CDR3 is made up of 18 amino acids. The germline gives CDR1 MDHEN, CDR2 SYDVKM. The trim removed 10 bases at V and 4 bases at J, leaving 16 bases unmatched. The CDR3 here is CATRGGTSGDPLYNEQFF. In DNA, the CDR3 is TGTGCCACCCGGGGAGGGACTAGCGGGGACCCCCTATACAATGAGCAGTTCTTC.

The J gene is TRBJ1-5, the V gene TRBV18, with a weak D call TRBD1 (5 bases). Deletions cut 5 bases from V and 3 bases from J, with 11 bases between. Germline V gene sequence: CDR1 KGHSH, CDR2 LQKENI. The CDR3 extends over 14 amino acids. The CDR3 protein is CASSAGTNNQPQHF. As DNA, the CDR3 is TGTGCCAGCTCAGCCGGGACGAACAATCAGCCCCAGCATTTT.

V usage is TRBV2 and J usage is TRBJ2-5; perhaps TRBD1 as D (8 bases). V lost 3 bases and J 4 bases, leaving 18 bases between the germline ends. The V gene's germline CDR1 is SNHLY and CDR2 FYNNEI. The CDR3 has 16 amino acids. The chain's CDR3 is CASSDRTGRVRETQYF. The CDR3 nucleotides are TGTGCCAGCAGTGACAGGACAGGGAGGGTGAGAGAGACCCAGTACTTC.